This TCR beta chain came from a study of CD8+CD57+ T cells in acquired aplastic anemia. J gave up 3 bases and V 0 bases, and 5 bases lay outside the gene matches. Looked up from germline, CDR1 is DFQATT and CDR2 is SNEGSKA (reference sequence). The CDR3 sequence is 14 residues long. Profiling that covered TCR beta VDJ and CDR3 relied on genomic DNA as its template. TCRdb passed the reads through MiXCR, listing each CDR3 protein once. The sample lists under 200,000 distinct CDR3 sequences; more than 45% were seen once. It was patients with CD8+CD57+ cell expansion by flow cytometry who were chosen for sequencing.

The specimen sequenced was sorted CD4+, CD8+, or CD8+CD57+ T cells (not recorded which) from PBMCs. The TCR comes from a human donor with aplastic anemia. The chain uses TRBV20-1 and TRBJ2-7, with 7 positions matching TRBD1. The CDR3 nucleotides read TGCAGTGCTAGAGATCCGGCAGGGGGCTACGAGCAGTACTTC. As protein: CSARDPAGGYEQYF.